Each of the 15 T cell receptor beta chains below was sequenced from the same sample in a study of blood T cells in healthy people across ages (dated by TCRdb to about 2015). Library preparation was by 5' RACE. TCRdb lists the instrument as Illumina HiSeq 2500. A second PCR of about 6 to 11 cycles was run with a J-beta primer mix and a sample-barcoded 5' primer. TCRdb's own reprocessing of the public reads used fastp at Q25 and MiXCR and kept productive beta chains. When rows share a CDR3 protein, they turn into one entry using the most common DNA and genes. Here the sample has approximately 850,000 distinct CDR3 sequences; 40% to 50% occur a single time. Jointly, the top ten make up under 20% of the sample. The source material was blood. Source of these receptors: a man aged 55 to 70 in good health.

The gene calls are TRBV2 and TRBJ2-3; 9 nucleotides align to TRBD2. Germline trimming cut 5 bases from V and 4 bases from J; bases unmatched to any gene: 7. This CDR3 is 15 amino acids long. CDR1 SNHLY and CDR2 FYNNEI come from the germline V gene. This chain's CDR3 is CASSPSRGGPDTQYF. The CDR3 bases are TGTGCCAGCAGTCCTTCGCGGGGGGGCCCAGATACGCAGTATTTT.

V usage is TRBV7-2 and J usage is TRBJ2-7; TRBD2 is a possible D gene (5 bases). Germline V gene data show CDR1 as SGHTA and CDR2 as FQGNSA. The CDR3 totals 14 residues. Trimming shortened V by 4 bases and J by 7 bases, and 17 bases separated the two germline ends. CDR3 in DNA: TGTGCCAGCAGCTACCTAGCTTCCGGGAATGAGCAGTACTTC. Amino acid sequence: CASSYLASGNEQYF.

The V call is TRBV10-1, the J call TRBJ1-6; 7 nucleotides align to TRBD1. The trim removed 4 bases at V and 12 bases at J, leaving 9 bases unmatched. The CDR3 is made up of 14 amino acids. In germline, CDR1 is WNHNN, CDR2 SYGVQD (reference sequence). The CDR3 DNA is TGCGCCAGCAGTGTGGACAGGATTGATGGACCCCTCCACTTT. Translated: CASSVDRIDGPLHF.

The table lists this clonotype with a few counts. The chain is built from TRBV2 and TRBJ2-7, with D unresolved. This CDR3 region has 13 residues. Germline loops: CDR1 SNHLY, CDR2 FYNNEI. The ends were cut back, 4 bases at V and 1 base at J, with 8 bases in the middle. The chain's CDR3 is CASSAVQSYEQYF. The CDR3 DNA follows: TGTGCCAGCAGTGCGGTCCAATCCTACGAGCAGTACTTC.

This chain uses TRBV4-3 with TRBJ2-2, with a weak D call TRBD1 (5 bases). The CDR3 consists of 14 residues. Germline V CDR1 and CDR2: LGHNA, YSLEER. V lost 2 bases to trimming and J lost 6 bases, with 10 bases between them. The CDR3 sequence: CASSQQPGPGELFF. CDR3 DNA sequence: TGCGCCAGCAGCCAACAACCAGGGCCCGGGGAGCTGTTTTTT.

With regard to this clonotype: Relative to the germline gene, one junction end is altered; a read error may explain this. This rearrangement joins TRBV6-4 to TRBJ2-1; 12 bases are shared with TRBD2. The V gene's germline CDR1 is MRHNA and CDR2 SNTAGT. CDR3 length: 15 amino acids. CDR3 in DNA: TGCGCCAGCAGTGAAACGACTAGCGGGGGCAAGGAGCAGTTCTTC. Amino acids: CASSETTSGGKEQFF.

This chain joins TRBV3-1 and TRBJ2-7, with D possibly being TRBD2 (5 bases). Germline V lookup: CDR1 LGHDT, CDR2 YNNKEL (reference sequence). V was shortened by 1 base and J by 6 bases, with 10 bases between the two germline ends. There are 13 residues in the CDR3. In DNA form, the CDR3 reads TGTGCCAGCAGCCAAGTCGAGGGCGGCGAGCAGTACTTC. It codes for CASSQVEGGEQYF.

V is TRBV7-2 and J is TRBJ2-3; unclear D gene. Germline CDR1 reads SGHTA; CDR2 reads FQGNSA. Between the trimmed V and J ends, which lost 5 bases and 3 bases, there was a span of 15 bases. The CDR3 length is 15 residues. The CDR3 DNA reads TGTGCCAGCAGCCCCCGGGTAGTGAGAACAGATACGCAGTATTTT. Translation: CASSPRVVRTDTQYF.

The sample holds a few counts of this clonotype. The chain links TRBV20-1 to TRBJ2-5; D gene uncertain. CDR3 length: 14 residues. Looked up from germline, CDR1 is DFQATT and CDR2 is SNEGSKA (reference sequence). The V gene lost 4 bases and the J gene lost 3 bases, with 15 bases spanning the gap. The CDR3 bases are TGCAGTGCTAAGTCCGATAGTCTGAAAGAGACCCAGTACTTC. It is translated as CSAKSDSLKETQYF.

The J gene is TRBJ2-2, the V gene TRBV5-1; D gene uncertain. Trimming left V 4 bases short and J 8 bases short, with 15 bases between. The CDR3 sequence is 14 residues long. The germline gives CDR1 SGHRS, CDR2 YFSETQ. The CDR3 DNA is TGCGCCAGCAGCCCACTCCCAGAGAGGGGGGAGCTGTTTTTT. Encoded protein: CASSPLPERGELFF.

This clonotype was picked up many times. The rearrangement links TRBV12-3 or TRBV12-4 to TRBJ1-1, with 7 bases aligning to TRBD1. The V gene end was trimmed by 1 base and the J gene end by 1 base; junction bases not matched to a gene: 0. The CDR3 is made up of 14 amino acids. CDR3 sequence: CASSLDRGNTEAFF. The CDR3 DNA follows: TGTGCCAGCAGTTTAGACAGGGGGAACACTGAAGCTTTCTTT.

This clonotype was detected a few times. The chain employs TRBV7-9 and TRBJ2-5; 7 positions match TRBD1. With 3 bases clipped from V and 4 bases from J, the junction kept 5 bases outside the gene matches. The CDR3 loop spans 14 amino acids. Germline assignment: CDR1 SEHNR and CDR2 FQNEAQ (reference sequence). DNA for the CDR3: TGTGCCAGCAGCTTGACAGGGATTCTAGAGACCCAGTACTTC. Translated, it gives CASSLTGILETQYF.

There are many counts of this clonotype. The CDR3 nucleotides are TGCGCCAGCAGCTTGGATGGTTTCTCCTACGAGCAGTACTTC. This translates into CASSLDGFSYEQYF. The chain links TRBV5-1 to TRBJ2-7; no definite D call. Germline values: CDR1 SGHRS, CDR2 YFSETQ. V lost 0 bases, J lost 0 bases, and 7 bases lay in between. This CDR3 has 14 amino acids.

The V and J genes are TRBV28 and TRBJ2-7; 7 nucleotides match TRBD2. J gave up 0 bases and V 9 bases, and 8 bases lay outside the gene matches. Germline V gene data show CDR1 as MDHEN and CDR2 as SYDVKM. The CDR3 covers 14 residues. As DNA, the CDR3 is TGTGCCAGTCGTAGCGGGTATAGCTCCTACGAGCAGTACTTC. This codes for CASRSGYSSYEQYF. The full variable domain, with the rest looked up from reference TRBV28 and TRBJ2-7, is DVKVTQSSRYLVKRTGEKVFLECVQDMDHENMFWYRQDPGLGLRLIYFSYDVKMKEKGDIPEGYSVSREKKERFSLILESASTNQTSMYLCASRSGYSSYEQYFGPGTRLTVT.

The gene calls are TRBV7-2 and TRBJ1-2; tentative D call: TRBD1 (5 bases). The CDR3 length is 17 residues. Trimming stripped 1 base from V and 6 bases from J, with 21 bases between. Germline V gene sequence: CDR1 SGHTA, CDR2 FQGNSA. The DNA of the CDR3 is TGTGCCAGCAGCTTAGACGGAATGGGTGGGGCGCTGGATGGCTACACCTTC. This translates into CASSLDGMGGALDGYTF. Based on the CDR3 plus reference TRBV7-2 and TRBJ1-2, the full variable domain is GAGVSQSPSNKVTEKGKDVELRCDPISGHTALYWYRQSLGQGLEFLIYFQGNSAPDKSGLPSDRFSAERTGGSVSTLTIQRTQQEDSAVYLCASSLDGMGGALDGYTFGSGTRLTVV.